This TCR beta chain stems from a study of identical twins listed by TCRdb under 2016. For context, the study as a whole: To test whether fetal clonotypes persist, this study deep-sequenced TCR alpha and beta repertoires from monozygotic twins, from unrelated adults of various ages, and from cord blood. To rule out contamination, the twin experiments were replicated at different times with different library preparation protocols.

The CDR3 goes from the cysteine to the phenylalanine over 13 residues. Left in the record is the CDR3 DNA by itself, 39 bases read in frame from the first base. V is shortened by 9 bases, J by 4 bases, and the region joining them spans 15 bases. The germline V gene sets CDR1 to ENHRY and CDR2 to SYGVKD. This clonotype has a handful of counts. No antigen is known for it. The sample holds no much larger clone one base away, and base qualities are not on file. The full study reports these points: Zero-insertion analyses could be partly confounded by invariant T cells such as MAIT and iNKT, although diverse VJ usage argued against such confounding for most clonotypes. Abundant cord blood beta clonotypes had fewer insertions, young adult naive repertoires showed a similar but weaker trend, and memory repertoires showed no such trend. Because the same donors could not be followed over many years, conclusions were based on cross-sectional statistical analysis. Out-of-frame TCR alpha sequences shared between twins showed an excess of low generation-probability sequences compared with coincidental sharing between unrelated individuals. In monozygotic twins, recombination models systematically underestimated out-of-frame TCR alpha sharing, but the models matched the sharing seen between unrelated individuals. The excess sharing between twins in beta out-of-frame sequences was weaker because fewer shared sequences reduced the signal-to-noise ratio.

The library relied on 5' RACE. These reads were obtained on an Illumina HiSeq 2000. Template switching introduced a universal primer binding site; the final cDNA contained a unique molecular identifier, enabling accurate counting of TCR cDNA molecules. Specific primers in the conserved constant-segment region were used to synthesize first-strand cDNA for TCR alpha and beta chains. To control for contamination, every cDNA library carried two barcodes: a SMART-Mk sample barcode plus Illumina barcodes. TruSeq adapter sequences and Illumina sample barcodes were added in two successive PCR steps. Sequencing of the TCR alpha and beta cDNA libraries was done on the Illumina HiSeq platform using custom primers. The study's processing was this. MiGEC was used to process raw reads and extract unique molecular identifiers, and MiXCR was used to find CDR3 positions. Recombination models were inferred per individual with the repgenHMM and IGoR tools using an EM algorithm. The analysis of shared clonotypes was done with the tcR package in R, with sharing normalized by the product of cloneset sizes. Out-of-frame nonproductive sequences were analyzed to study raw recombination free of thymic and clonal selection effects. Using fastp at Q25 and MiXCR, TCRdb reprocessed the public reads and kept productive beta chains. All rows with the same CDR3 protein become a single entry with the most common DNA and genes. These V and J calls rely on TCRdb rather than the paper's analysis. The sample table shows roughly 480,000 distinct CDR3 sequences, and roughly 24% are seen once. The ten top clones hold roughly 3% of the sample.

Only healthy Caucasian donors were included. Three pairs of female monozygotic twins, all aged 18 to 29 years, made up the twin cohort. CD4+ and CD8+ T cell populations were isolated with positive isolation kits from Invitrogen. These data are also associated with another study on T cells expressing NK-cell markers. Drawing on the second study: Fewer than ten donors provided sorted CD3+CD56+NKG2C+, CD3+CD56+NKG2C- and CD3+CD56-NKG2C+ T-cell subsets, whose TCR beta-chain repertoires were profiled. Seven of the eight sequenced donors were HCMV-seropositive and one was HCMV-seronegative. In several experiments an anti-gammadeltaTCR antibody was added to restrict sorting to alphabetaTCR-expressing T cells. In a handful of donors, the dominant CD3+CD56+NKG2C+ clonotypes were among the top 10 CD8+ clonotypes and accounted for roughly 1.0-7.5% of CD8+ T cells. Those dominant clonotypes were again the most abundant among CD3+CD56-NKG2C+ cells in a few donors, at 28.3-60.1%. It remained unclear whether the expanded NKG2C-expressing T cell clones were specific for HCMV antigens. The eight sequenced donors were randomly selected healthy volunteers, three men and five women. HCMV serostatus was determined by detecting HCMV-specific IgG in serum with a commercial ELISA kit. MIGEC handled demultiplexing of the reads and grouping by UMI, while MiTCR was used to assemble and quantify clonotypes. To exclude erroneous sequences, only TCR cDNA sequences supported by at least two reads were retained. Downstream repertoire analysis used the tcR package, and clonotypes were matched across fractions by CDR3 nucleotide sequence plus V segment. VDJmatch was used to annotate antigen specificity against VDJdb, with one amino acid substitution in CDR3 permitted.

The receptor's source is a woman under 30 in good health. The material sequenced was CD4+ T cells sorted from blood. This receptor chain uses TRBV10-3 and TRBJ1-1, and possibly TRBD1, on 6 matching bases. The DNA sequence reads TGTGCCATAAGGGAGGGGGAGGGCACTGAAGCTTTCTTT. Its amino acids are CAIREGEGTEAFF.